Presented here are 5 T cell receptor beta chains from one specimen sequenced in a study of siplizumab effects on memory and regulatory T cells. Generated by immunoSEQ multiplex PCR, the TCRdb table keeps only in-frame clones and is missing some. The table shows more than 95,000 clones, with over 85% occurring only once. Material: Tregs sorted from blood. The receptors stem from a human donor in good health.

The chain has TRBV6-6 and TRBJ2-7, with TRBD2 matching over 9 bases. V lost 6 bases to trimming and J lost 7 bases; unmatched junction nucleotides: 13. The germline V gene has CDR1 MNHNY and CDR2 SVGAGI (reference sequence). This CDR3 contains 15 residues. The CDR3 DNA reads as TGTGCCAGCAGCCGGATAGCGGGGGAAGTAGGGGAGCAGTACTTC. Translating gives CASSRIAGEVGEQYF.

The rearrangement uses TRBV7-9 and TRBJ1-6; D remains ambiguous. The CDR3 extends over 14 amino acids. V was trimmed by 1 base and J by 7 bases, leaving 8 bases between them. Per germline, CDR1 SEHNR and CDR2 FQNEAQ (reference sequence). For the CDR3, the DNA is TGTGCCAGCAGCTTAGATGCAGCAAATTCACCCCTCCACTTT. Its protein is CASSLDAANSPLHF.

This clone has only a few counts. The chain couples TRBV29-1 to TRBJ1-2; D is ambiguous. Between the trimmed V and J ends, which lost 4 bases and 4 bases, there was a span of 10 bases. Germline V lookup: CDR1 SQVTM, CDR2 ANQGSEA. The CDR3 spans 12 residues. The CDR3 nucleotides are TGCAGCGTTGTCGGGGTTGGCTATGGCTACACCTTC. Translated, it gives CSVVGVGYGYTF.

The chain carries TRBV5-1 and TRBJ2-5, with D possibly being TRBD2 (6 bases). The CDR3 has 13 residues. V lost 6 bases to trimming and J lost 1 base, with 10 bases between them. CDR1 is SGHRS and CDR2 is YFSETQ in the germline V gene. For the CDR3, the DNA is TGCGCCAGCACATTGGGAGGCCAAGAGACCCAGTACTTC. As protein: CASTLGGQETQYF.

This chain uses TRBV2 with TRBJ2-7; no firm D call. Trimming took 2 bases from V and 9 from J, leaving 14 bases between them. The CDR3 runs to 13 residues. Germline V gene data show CDR1 as SNHLY and CDR2 as FYNNEI. The CDR3 DNA follows: TGTGCCAGCAGTGAACAAGAGCTTCGAGCGCAGTACTTC. Translation gives CASSEQELRAQYF.